The present T cell receptor (beta chain) was sequenced within a study of blood T cell repertoires in COVID-19. Assay: immunoSEQ multiplex PCR; the TCRdb copy retains only in-frame clones and omits some. The data show around 250,000 clones, roughly 91% seen once. The CDR3 covers 14 residues. The ends were cut back, 8 bases at V and 7 bases at J, with 18 bases in the middle. CDR1 MNHEY and CDR2 SMNVEV come from the germline V gene (reference sequence). Material for sequencing was PBMCs or T cells enriched from blood (not recorded which). This TCR was recovered from a woman aged 25-40 years who had recovered from COVID-19. The rearrangement joins TRBV27 to TRBJ2-1, with a weak D call TRBD2 (6 bases). The chain's CDR3 is CASRQRVAWNEQFF. The CDR3 nucleotides are TGTGCCAGCCGACAGCGGGTAGCGTGGAATGAGCAGTTCTTC.